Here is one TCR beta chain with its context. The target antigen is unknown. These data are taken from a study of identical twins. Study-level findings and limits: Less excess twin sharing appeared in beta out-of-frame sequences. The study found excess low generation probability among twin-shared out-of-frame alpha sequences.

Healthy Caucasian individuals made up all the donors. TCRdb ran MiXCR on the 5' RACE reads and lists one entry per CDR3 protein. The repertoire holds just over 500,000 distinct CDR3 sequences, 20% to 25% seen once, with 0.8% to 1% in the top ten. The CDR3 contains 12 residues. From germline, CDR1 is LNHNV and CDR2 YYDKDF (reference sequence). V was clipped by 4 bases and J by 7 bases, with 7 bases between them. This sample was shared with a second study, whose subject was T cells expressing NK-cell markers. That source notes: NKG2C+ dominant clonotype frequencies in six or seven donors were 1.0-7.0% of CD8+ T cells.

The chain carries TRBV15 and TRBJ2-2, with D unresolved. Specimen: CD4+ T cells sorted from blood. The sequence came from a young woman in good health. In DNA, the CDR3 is TGTGCCACCAGCAAGAGGAGCGGGGAGCTGTTTTTT. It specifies CATSKRSGELFF.